A single sample is the source of the 26 T cell receptor beta chains below, sequenced in a study of CD8 T cells in ankylosing spondylitis. TCRdb reprocessed the 5' RACE reads via MiXCR and lists one record per CDR3 protein. The sample carries under 250,000 distinct CDR3 sequences, roughly 32% recorded once. Sequencing was done on a sample of blood, either unsorted or a sorted T cell fraction (not recorded which). These receptors all stem from a male donor with ankylosing spondylitis or in good health (not recorded which).

A few counts support this clonotype. The V call is TRBV20-1, the J call TRBJ2-1; 8 bases are a match to TRBD1. Germline V gives CDR1 DFQATT, CDR2 SNEGSKA (reference sequence). V lost 0 bases to trimming and J lost 9 bases; unmatched junction nucleotides: 7. CDR3 length: 14 residues. CDR3 sequence: CSARDVQGDGEQFF. In nucleotides, the CDR3 is TGCAGTGCTAGAGACGTACAGGGGGACGGTGAGCAGTTCTTC.

The rearrangement links TRBV7-9 to TRBJ2-3; D possibly corresponds to TRBD1 (6 bases). Germline CDR1 SEHNR, CDR2 FQNEAQ (reference sequence). The CDR3 loop spans 12 amino acids. The germline V and J ends were trimmed by 6 bases and 6 bases, with 10 bases remaining between them. As DNA, the CDR3 is TGTGCCAGCAGTCGGGACACCGATACGCAGTATTTT. It encodes CASSRDTDTQYF.

The chain links TRBV11-2 to TRBJ2-3; possible D gene TRBD2, 7 bases. V shed 3 bases and J shed 4 bases, with 11 bases lying between them. This CDR3 contains 14 residues. CDR1 is SGHAT, CDR2 FQNNGV, per germline. In nucleotides, the CDR3 is TGTGCCAGCAGCTTTAGGGGGGGGCCAGATACGCAGTATTTT. Translated: CASSFRGGPDTQYF.

The table lists this clonotype with a count of one. The V call is TRBV5-1, the J call TRBJ2-7, with D maybe TRBD2 (5 bases). This CDR3 is built from 14 residues. The V and J ends lost 0 bases and 6 bases respectively, with 13 bases between them. From germline, CDR1 is SGHRS and CDR2 YFSETQ. The CDR3 protein is CASSLVSSSVEQYF. As DNA, the CDR3 is TGCGCCAGCAGCTTGGTTTCTAGCTCCGTCGAGCAGTACTTC.

This clonotype has at least ten counts. The rearrangement links TRBV29-1 to TRBJ2-7, with D tentatively TRBD1 (6 bases). The germline V and J ends were trimmed by 8 bases and 6 bases, with 20 bases remaining between them. The CDR3 runs to 13 residues. In germline, CDR1 is SQVTM, CDR2 ANQGSEA. The CDR3 reads CSSTTTGSGEQYF. In nucleotides, the CDR3 is TGCAGCTCCACCACAACAGGGTCTGGCGAGCAGTACTTC.

The CDR3 reads CASGSTNTEAFF. The CDR3 DNA follows: TGTGCCAGCGGCTCGACTAACACTGAAGCTTTCTTT. This sequence joins TRBV6-6 and TRBJ1-1, with D hard to call. V was shortened by 8 bases and J by 2 bases, with 9 bases between the two germline ends. CDR1 is MNHNY and CDR2 is SVGAGI in the germline V gene (reference sequence). The CDR3 spans 12 residues.

The CDR3 loop is CAWSTPGGGTDTQYF. The CDR3 DNA reads as TGTGCCTGGAGTACGCCGGGGGGGGGCACAGATACGCAGTATTTT. This chain uses TRBV30 with TRBJ2-3; 8 bases fit TRBD2. The germline gives CDR1 GTSNPN, CDR2 SVGIG (reference sequence). The CDR3 is 15 amino acids. V was clipped by 2 bases and J by 1 base; unmatched bases: 5.

This rearrangement joins TRBV2 to TRBJ2-1; tentatively, D is TRBD2 (5 bases). From germline, CDR1 is SNHLY and CDR2 FYNNEI. CDR3 length: 11 amino acids. Trimming pared 3 bases from V and 12 bases from J, leaving 9 bases between. The CDR3 is CASSEDFPQFF. Written as DNA, the CDR3 is TGTGCCAGCAGTGAGGACTTTCCGCAGTTCTTC.

This clonotype was counted a few times. This chain uses TRBV5-1 with TRBJ2-1; 8 nucleotides match TRBD2. Germline values: CDR1 SGHRS, CDR2 YFSETQ. The V and J ends lost 4 bases and 2 bases, in that order; junction bases with no gene match: 5. The CDR3 has 15 amino acids. CDR3 sequence: CASSVSGGTYNEQFF. DNA for the CDR3: TGCGCCAGCAGCGTAAGCGGGGGCACCTACAATGAGCAGTTCTTC.

This clonotype was observed at least ten times. The gene calls are TRBV7-3 and TRBJ2-7, with 10 bases fitting TRBD2. Germline V gene data show CDR1 as SGHTA and CDR2 as FQGTGA. V was clipped by 3 bases and J by 2 bases; unmatched bases: 1. The CDR3 covers 14 residues. This chain's CDR3 is CASSFSGGAYEQYF. The CDR3 DNA reads as TGTGCCAGCAGCTTCAGCGGGGGGGCCTACGAGCAGTACTTC.

The rearrangement links TRBV20-1 to TRBJ1-5; 8 nucleotides line up with TRBD1. Trimming cost V 3 bases and J 3 bases; bases outside gene matches: 4. The germline gives CDR1 DFQATT, CDR2 SNEGSKA (reference sequence). This CDR3 has 14 residues. The CDR3, as DNA: TGCAGTGCTAGTTCAGGGGGCAACAATCAGCCCCAGCATTTT. Translation gives CSASSGGNNQPQHF.

The chain recombines TRBV20-1 with TRBJ1-5; unclear D gene. The CDR3 loop spans 13 amino acids. Germline V gene sequence: CDR1 DFQATT, CDR2 SNEGSKA (reference sequence). V lost 3 bases, J lost 3 bases, and 9 bases lay in between. The CDR3 nucleotides read TGCAGTGCTAGCAACGGGCTCAATCAGCCCCAGCATTTT. Its translation is CSASNGLNQPQHF.

This clonotype was seen a handful of times. The chain combines TRBV29-1 with TRBJ1-4; a weak D match, TRBD1 (6 bases). Per the germline V gene, CDR1 is SQVTM and CDR2 is ANQGSEA. This CDR3 region has 13 residues. V lost 7 bases, J lost 0 bases, and 9 bases lay in between. The CDR3 DNA sequence: TGCAGCGCCGGACAGACAACTAATGAAAAACTGTTTTTT. Translation: CSAGQTTNEKLFF.

The chain carries TRBV18 and TRBJ2-7; D might be TRBD2 (6 bases). Germline CDR1 is KGHSH and CDR2 is LQKENI. The CDR3 is made up of 16 amino acids. The V end was cut by 2 bases, the J end by 4 bases, with 18 bases between. CDR3 loop: CASSPWVPGEPYEQYF. CDR3 nucleotides: TGTGCCAGCTCACCATGGGTCCCGGGAGAACCTTACGAGCAGTACTTC.

This clonotype occurred a few times. J is TRBJ1-2 and V is TRBV18, with 8 bases that match TRBD1. This CDR3 is 17 amino acids long. J gave up 9 bases and V 3 bases, and 18 bases lay outside the gene matches. The germline V gene has CDR1 KGHSH and CDR2 LQKENI. DNA of the CDR3: TGTGCCAGCTCACCTACCGAATTCCGGGACAGGTTTGGGAGCTACACCTTC. Amino acid sequence: CASSPTEFRDRFGSYTF.

This chain joins TRBV5-1 and TRBJ2-3; no clear D gene. This CDR3 has 14 amino acids. Germline V lookup: CDR1 SGHRS, CDR2 YFSETQ. V was clipped by 6 bases and J by 4 bases, with 15 bases between them. The CDR3 coding sequence is TGCGCCAGCATTCAGGACGGCCTTCCAGATACGCAGTATTTT. Protein sequence: CASIQDGLPDTQYF.

The V gene is TRBV20-1, the J gene TRBJ2-3, with D unresolved. Per the germline V gene, CDR1 is DFQATT and CDR2 is SNEGSKA (reference sequence). This CDR3 is built from 12 residues. V lost 6 bases to trimming and J lost 4 bases, with 11 bases between them. CDR3 protein: CSAYVVADTQYF. For the CDR3, the DNA is TGCAGTGCCTACGTCGTCGCAGATACGCAGTATTTT.

This clonotype has only a few counts. The chain carries TRBV12-3 or TRBV12-4 and TRBJ2-7; D possibly corresponds to TRBD2 (6 bases). Trimming shortened V by 0 bases and J by 6 bases, and 15 bases separated the two germline ends. This CDR3 is built from 15 residues. The CDR3 reads CASSLAEGASSEQYF. CDR3 sequence (DNA): TGTGCCAGCAGTTTAGCGGAGGGAGCGTCATCCGAGCAGTACTTC.

This sequence joins TRBV12-3 or TRBV12-4 and TRBJ1-5; 8 bases align to TRBD1. J gave up 5 bases and V 5 bases, and 5 bases lay outside the gene matches. The length of the CDR3 is 14 residues. CDR3 amino acids: CASSEGQGYQPQHF. The CDR3 bases are TGTGCCAGCAGTGAAGGACAGGGATATCAGCCCCAGCATTTT.

At least ten counts were recorded for this clonotype. The chain couples TRBV12-3 or TRBV12-4 to TRBJ2-5, with D possibly TRBD2 on 7 matching bases. Trimming shortened V by 3 bases and J by 5 bases, and 13 bases separated the two germline ends. The CDR3 contains 14 residues. The CDR3, as DNA: TGTGCCAGCAGTTTGTGGGAGGGGGGTGAGACCCAGTACTTC. Translation gives CASSLWEGGETQYF.

This clonotype was recorded at least ten times. This chain uses TRBV20-1 with TRBJ2-7; 8 positions agree with TRBD1. The CDR3 length is 14 residues. The germline V gene encodes CDR1 DFQATT and CDR2 SNEGSKA (reference sequence). The trim removed 7 bases at V and 2 bases at J, leaving 10 bases unmatched. The CDR3 sequence is CSVSPPGQAYEQYF. The CDR3 DNA sequence: TGCAGTGTTAGCCCGCCGGGACAGGCCTACGAGCAGTACTTC.

This clonotype was detected ten times or more. The chain carries TRBV10-2 and TRBJ1-2; D unclear. The germline V and J ends were trimmed by 2 bases and 8 bases, with 12 bases remaining between them. The V gene's germline CDR1 is WSHSY and CDR2 SAAADI. CDR3 length: 13 amino acids. CDR3: CASSERPVKGYTF. The CDR3, as DNA: TGCGCCAGCAGTGAGCGGCCAGTTAAAGGCTACACCTTC.

The chain has TRBV20-1 and TRBJ1-5; 7 bases are a match to TRBD1. CDR3 length: 16 amino acids. Germline V CDR1 and CDR2: DFQATT, SNEGSKA (reference sequence). With V trimmed by 0 bases and J by 0 bases, 5 bases remained unmatched. The CDR3 spells CSARDSQGSSNQPQHF. For the CDR3, the DNA is TGCAGTGCTAGAGATTCACAGGGGAGTAGCAATCAGCCCCAGCATTTT.

This clonotype has more than one count but fewer than ten. This rearrangement joins TRBV7-2 to TRBJ2-1; TRBD2 matches at 16 bases. Germline V lookup: CDR1 SGHTA, CDR2 FQGNSA. After removal of 0 bases from V and 1 base from J, the junction contained 9 bases not matched to a gene. The CDR3 is 21 amino acids. The CDR3 spells CASSLARGLAGGPRSYNEQFF. The CDR3 DNA sequence: TGTGCCAGCAGCTTAGCCCGGGGACTAGCGGGGGGGCCTAGGTCCTACAATGAGCAGTTCTTC.

This clonotype showed up just a few times. This chain connects TRBV7-8 to TRBJ2-3; 12 bases agree with TRBD2. Germline-derived CDR1 and CDR2 are SGHVS and FQNEAQ. The CDR3 has 18 residues. The V segment lost 5 bases and the J segment 5 bases; nucleotides outside the gene matches: 14. CDR3 loop: CASSPWGLAGGPEDTQYF. CDR3 nucleotides: TGTGCCAGCAGCCCCTGGGGTCTAGCGGGGGGGCCGGAAGATACGCAGTATTTT. The variable domain in full, completed from reference TRBV7-8 and TRBJ2-3, reads GAGVSQSPRYKVAKRGQDVALRCDPISGHVSLFWYQQALGQGPEFLTYFQNEAQLDKSGLPSDRFFAERPEGSVSTLKIQRTQQEDSAVYLCASSPWGLAGGPEDTQYFGPGTRLTVL.

This clonotype was detected a few times. The chain is built from TRBV20-1 and TRBJ2-5, with 10 bases lining up with TRBD2. The germline V gene encodes CDR1 DFQATT and CDR2 SNEGSKA (reference sequence). V lost 4 bases and J lost 5; bases outside the gene matches: 13. The CDR3 consists of 16 residues. CDR3 amino acids: CSATHGRAGGPETQYF. The CDR3 DNA reads as TGCAGTGCTACCCACGGGAGAGCGGGGGGGCCTGAGACCCAGTACTTC.